The 31 T cell receptor beta chains below all came from one sample that was sequenced in a study of T cell clonality in common variable immunodeficiency. This table comes from immunoSEQ multiplex PCR, and its TCRdb copy is limited to in-frame clones, with some not included. The sample yields more than 35,000 clones, without any singletons. Findings and limits, study-wide: In common variable immunodeficiency, TCR beta chains reportedly carried fewer deletions and N-nucleotide insertions.

These receptors' antigens are unknown. What was sequenced was peripheral blood mononuclear cells. These receptors were collected from a human donor with common variable immunodeficiency.

This clone was observed a handful of times. The CDR3 extends 3 residues past the end of the read, so its final part is completed from the germline J gene. This chain links TRBV10-3 with TRBJ2-7, with 12 nucleotides matching TRBD1. Germline CDR1 reads ENHRY; CDR2 reads SYGVKD. The CDR3 covers 13 residues. V lost 7 bases to trimming and J lost 6 bases; unmatched junction nucleotides: 4. The CDR3 region is CAIMGTGGGEQYF. The sequenced CDR3 bases are TGTGCCATCATGGGGACAGGGGGCGGCGAG.

This clone was seen ten or more times. The read halts 3 residues ahead of the CDR3 end, with the missing end drawn from the germline J gene. V gene TRBV19 combines with J gene TRBJ1-5; TRBD1 aligns across 8 bases. Germline loops: CDR1 LNHDA, CDR2 SQIVND (reference sequence). Trimming removed 1 base from V and 4 bases from J; junction bases left unmatched: 6. The CDR3 is made up of 16 amino acids. The sequenced part of the CDR3 DNA is TGTGCCAGTAGTATAGTTGGGACAGGAGTTAATCAGCCC. Encoded protein: CASSIVGTGVNQP. From start to end, the CDR3 is CASSIVGTGVNQPQHF.

This clone appeared many times. The read terminates 3 residues ahead of where the CDR3 ends, so the germline J gene completes it. The J gene is TRBJ1-2, the V gene TRBV19; 9 nucleotides match TRBD1. CDR1 is LNHDA, CDR2 SQIVND, per germline (reference sequence). There are 14 residues in the CDR3. J gave up 4 bases and V 6 bases, and 6 bases lay outside the gene matches. Partial CDR3 DNA: TGTGCCAGTAGGTCCGGGACAGGGACCTATGGC. This gives the protein CASRSGTGTYG. The whole CDR3 sequence reads CASRSGTGTYGYTF.

This clone has more than one count but fewer than ten. Read sequence stops 3 residues before the CDR3 end, and the germline J gene provides the missing end. The rearrangement joins TRBV5-1 to TRBJ2-7, with 7 bases aligning to TRBD2. This CDR3 has 16 residues. Unmatched junction bases numbered 10, after V lost 3 bases and J lost 1 base. Germline CDR1 and CDR2: SGHRS and YFSETQ. CDR3 protein: CASSSGGGLSSYEQYF. CDR3 DNA (partial): TGCGCCAGCAGCTCTGGGGGGGGTCTCTCGTCCTACGAG.

Concerning this clone itself: Coverage ceases 3 residues before the CDR3 finishes, and the germline J gene fills in the end. The genes are TRBV5-1 and TRBJ2-5; 7 bases agree with TRBD1. The CDR3 is made up of 16 amino acids. V lost 0 bases, J lost 1 base, and 6 bases stayed unmatched. Germline loops: CDR1 SGHRS, CDR2 YFSETQ. Partial CDR3 DNA: TGCGCCAGCAGCTTGGGGCCACAGGGGTCCCAAGAGACC. Protein product: CASSLGPQGSQET. Given in full, the CDR3 is CASSLGPQGSQETQYF.

This clone was counted ten times or more. The CDR3 end is not reached by the read, which stops 3 residues before it; the germline J gene fills it in. V and J are TRBV2 and TRBJ2-3; 11 bases align to TRBD1. This CDR3 contains 14 residues. Looked up from germline, CDR1 is SNHLY and CDR2 is FYNNEI. V lost 8 bases to trimming and J lost 4 bases; unmatched junction nucleotides: 5. Incomplete CDR3 DNA: TGTGCCAGCGGGTGGACAGGGGGCGCAGATACG. This encodes CASGWTGGADT. The entire CDR3 protein reads CASGWTGGADTQYF.

The sample holds a few counts of this clone. Coverage ceases 3 residues before the CDR3 finishes, and the germline J gene fills in the end. V and J are TRBV11-2 and TRBJ2-5; no firm D call. Trimming pared 2 bases from V and 3 bases from J, leaving 13 bases between. The CDR3 has 15 amino acids. The V gene's germline CDR1 is SGHAT and CDR2 FQNNGV. CDR3 bases read: TGTGCCAGCAGCTTAAACAGAGCCATGGAAGAGACC. Translation: CASSLNRAMEET. The entire CDR3 sequence reads CASSLNRAMEETQYF.

This clone was observed at least ten times. The read finishes 3 residues shy of the CDR3 end, and the germline J gene is used to complete it. The chain employs TRBV5-1 and TRBJ2-1, with 12 bases aligning to TRBD2. The ends lost 1 base at V and 4 bases at J; junction bases unmatched: 6. CDR3 length: 17 amino acids. Germline assignment: CDR1 SGHRS and CDR2 YFSETQ. The CDR3 is CASSLRLAGELYNEQFF. The sequenced part of the CDR3 DNA is TGCGCCAGCAGCTTGCGACTAGCGGGAGAACTATACAATGAG.

This clone was seen repeatedly, ten times or more. The CDR3 here is CAWRPGQAVHTQYF. The CDR3 DNA, read in part, is TGTGCCTGGAGACCTGGACAGGCAGTCCATACG. The chain employs TRBV30 and TRBJ2-3, with 7 nucleotides matching TRBD1. The read terminates 3 residues ahead of where the CDR3 ends, so the germline J gene completes it. Germline-derived CDR1 and CDR2 are GTSNPN and SVGIG (reference sequence). Trimming cost V 3 bases and J 7 bases; bases outside gene matches: 10. This CDR3 is built from 14 residues. The whole variable domain, remainder taken from reference TRBV30 and TRBJ2-3, is SQTIHQWPATLVQPVGSPLSLECTVEGTSNPNLYWYRQAAGRGLQLLFYSVGIGQISSEVPQNLSASRPQDRQFILSSKKLLLSDSGFYLCAWRPGQAVHTQYFGPGTRLTVL.

To note about this clone: The sequenced fragment ends 3 residues before the CDR3 boundary, so the rest is inferred from the germline J gene. This rearrangement joins TRBV13 to TRBJ2-5; 9 nucleotides agree with TRBD1. The CDR3 totals 16 residues. CDR1 and CDR2 from the germline V gene are PRHDT and FYEKMQ (reference sequence). Trimming took 2 bases from V and 5 from J; bases not matched to a gene: 9. The CDR3: CASSLNGQGLLETQYF. The sequenced CDR3 bases are TGTGCCAGCAGCTTAAATGGACAGGGGTTATTGGAGACC.

Concerning this clone: The CDR3 is cut off 3 residues early in the read; its end comes from the germline J gene. This sequence joins TRBV5-1 and TRBJ2-1, with D unclear. Germline V gene sequence: CDR1 SGHRS, CDR2 YFSETQ. This CDR3 has 14 residues. V dropped 1 base and J dropped 8 bases, with 13 bases sitting between them. Partial CDR3 DNA: TGCGCCAGCAGCTTGAGGCCCGTGGGCGATGAG. Protein: CASSLRPVGDE. The full CDR3 is CASSLRPVGDEQFF.

This clone was counted ten times or more. The CDR3 sequence: CSVERDTHEAFF. CDR3 DNA, as far as it was read: TGCAGCGTTGAAAGAGACACCCATGAA. The genes are TRBV29-1 and TRBJ1-1; unclear D gene. Read coverage stops 3 residues before the CDR3 terminus; the germline J gene supplies the remainder. The CDR3 totals 12 residues. CDR1 is SQVTM, CDR2 ANQGSEA, per germline. Trimming pared 2 bases from V and 7 bases from J, leaving 11 bases between.

This clone was found a few times. The sequenced fragment ends 3 residues before the CDR3 boundary, so the rest is inferred from the germline J gene. V and J are TRBV7-8 and TRBJ2-5, with a weak D call TRBD1 (5 bases). The germline V gene has CDR1 SGHVS and CDR2 FQNEAQ. V was trimmed by 2 bases and J by 1 base, leaving 11 bases between them. The CDR3 has 15 amino acids. CDR3 DNA, as far as it was read: TGTGCCAGCAGCTTACAGGGTTCTATCCAAGAGACC. The encoded protein is CASSLQGSIQET. The complete CDR3 reads CASSLQGSIQETQYF.

As regards this clone: The missing CDR3 end, 3 residues past where the read stops, is filled in from the germline J gene. The chain couples TRBV11-2 to TRBJ2-3, with 8 bases fitting TRBD1. V dropped 4 bases and J dropped 6; count of bases not matched to a gene: 3. In germline, CDR1 is SGHAT, CDR2 FQNNGV. The length of the CDR3 is 13 residues. CDR3 protein: CASSWDRLDTQYF. CDR3 bases read: TGTGCCAGCAGCTGGGACAGGTTGGATACG.

This clone was counted ten times or more. Sequencing ends 3 residues short of the CDR3 end; the germline J gene provides the rest. The chain joins TRBV5-6 to TRBJ2-7; unclear D gene. Germline-derived CDR1 and CDR2 are SGHDT and YYEEEE. The V end was cut by 0 bases, the J end by 2 bases, with 9 bases between. The CDR3 length is 14 residues. CDR3 residues: CASSLAHNPYEQYF. The sequenced part of the CDR3 DNA is TGTGCCAGCAGCTTGGCGCACAACCCCTACGAG.

This clone occurred many times. The read halts 3 residues ahead of the CDR3 end, with the missing end drawn from the germline J gene. The chain carries TRBV19 and TRBJ1-1; D is possibly TRBD1 (6 bases). The V end lost 7 bases, the J end lost 0 bases, and 12 bases lay between the germline ends. The length of the CDR3 is 14 residues. CDR1 is LNHDA, CDR2 SQIVND, per germline (reference sequence). The covered CDR3 bases are TGTGCCAGTACGCCTCGGACAGTGAACACTGAA. This gives the protein CASTPRTVNTE. The whole CDR3 protein reads CASTPRTVNTEAFF.

In its sample, this clone was seen many times. With the read ending 3 residues before the CDR3 end, the germline J gene is used to fill in that end. The rearrangement uses TRBV29-1 and TRBJ2-3, with 16 bases matching TRBD2. Trimming removed 0 bases from V and 0 bases from J; junction bases left unmatched: 3. The CDR3 has 18 residues. The V gene's germline CDR1 is SQVTM and CDR2 ANQGSEA. The chain's CDR3 is CSVEDWGLAGGSTDTQYF. Incomplete CDR3 DNA: TGCAGCGTTGAAGATTGGGGACTAGCGGGGGGGAGCACAGATACG.

This clone is labeled as medium-sized (0.01 to 0.1%). The read ends 3 residues early relative to the CDR3; the germline J gene fills the gap. The V call is TRBV7-3, the J call TRBJ2-2; D remains ambiguous. V shed 6 bases and J shed 1 base, with 9 bases lying between them. From germline, CDR1 is SGHTA and CDR2 FQGTGA. The CDR3 spans 14 residues. CDR3 loop: CASRSRQNTGELFF. Partial CDR3 DNA: TGTGCCAGCAGGTCTCGACAGAACACCGGGGAG.

This clone was counted between two and nine times. The read ends 3 residues before the CDR3 terminus; that terminus is restored from the germline J gene. The chain carries TRBV30 and TRBJ1-5; perhaps TRBD1 as D (6 bases). Germline V gives CDR1 GTSNPN, CDR2 SVGIG (reference sequence). This CDR3 is 18 amino acids long. The germline V and J ends were trimmed by 1 base and 1 base, with 20 bases remaining between them. The CDR3 loop is CAWSAGQRLLLSNQPQHF. Partial CDR3 DNA: TGTGCCTGGAGTGCCGGACAGCGCTTACTATTGAGCAATCAGCCC.

Regarding this clone: The read finishes 3 residues shy of the CDR3 end, and the germline J gene is used to complete it. The rearrangement joins TRBV18 to TRBJ1-2; TRBD1 matches 10 bases. The CDR3 sequence is 15 residues long. Germline assignment: CDR1 KGHSH and CDR2 LQKENI. V lost 6 bases to trimming and J lost 7 bases; unmatched junction nucleotides: 11. The CDR3: CASSGGTGESSGYTF. Incomplete CDR3 DNA: TGTGCCAGCTCGGGAGGGACAGGGGAGTCCTCTGGC.

By frequency in the sample, this clone is medium-sized. The CDR3 goes on 3 residues after the read ends, and that part is filled in from the germline J gene. The sample contains more than one DNA sequence encoding this CDR3. The chain has TRBV18 and TRBJ1-1; D is possibly TRBD1 (6 bases). V was cut by 3 bases and J by 5 bases, with 10 bases left in between. CDR3 length: 13 amino acids. Germline values: CDR1 KGHSH, CDR2 LQKENI. Partial CDR3 DNA: TGTGCCAGCTCACCCCGGCAGGGGACTGAA. Translation gives CASSPRQGTE. The full CDR3 protein reads CASSPRQGTEAFF.

This clone was counted only a few times. The sequenced fragment ends 3 residues before the CDR3 boundary, so the rest is inferred from the germline J gene. The same CDR3 is also encoded by other DNA sequences in this sample. The chain carries TRBV2 and TRBJ1-1, with TRBD1 matching over 7 bases. This CDR3 is built from 13 residues. V dropped 6 bases and J dropped 1; count of bases not matched to a gene: 2. CDR1 SNHLY and CDR2 FYNNEI come from the germline V gene. The CDR3 loop reads CASSGDRNTEAFF. The sequenced CDR3 bases are TGTGCCAGCAGCGGGGACAGGAACACTGAA.

In regard to this clone: The read ends 3 residues before the CDR3 terminus; that terminus is restored from the germline J gene. The chain joins TRBV13 to TRBJ2-1; 9 bases are shared with TRBD2. Germline V gene sequence: CDR1 PRHDT, CDR2 FYEKMQ (reference sequence). V shed 2 bases and J 7 bases; nucleotides not matched to a gene: 18. The CDR3 is 19 amino acids. CDR3 residues: CASSLSMRAVGGGVNEQFF. The CDR3 bases that were read are TGTGCCAGCAGCTTAAGTATGAGAGCGGTTGGCGGGGGGGTTAATGAG. Full variable domain (outside the CDR3, taken from reference TRBV13 and TRBJ2-1): AAGVIQSPRHLIKEKRETATLKCYPIPRHDTVYWYQQGPGQDPQFLISFYEKMQSDKGSIPDRFSAQQFSDYHSELNMSSLELGDSALYFCASSLSMRAVGGGVNEQFFGPGTRLTVL.

Ten or more counts support this clone. The read ends 3 residues shy of where the CDR3 ends; the end is completed using the germline J gene. This chain uses TRBV30 with TRBJ1-1; D gene ambiguous. V lost 6 bases to trimming and J lost 0 bases, with 11 bases between them. The CDR3 has 13 residues. In germline, CDR1 is GTSNPN, CDR2 SVGIG (reference sequence). The covered CDR3 bases are TGTGCCTGCAACAGCATCATGAACACTGAA. The encoded protein is CACNSIMNTE. The complete CDR3 sequence is CACNSIMNTEAFF.

For this clone: The read finishes 3 residues shy of the CDR3 end, and the germline J gene is used to complete it. The J gene is TRBJ2-7, the V gene TRBV29-1; 8 positions agree with TRBD1. The CDR3 contains 14 residues. V shed 7 bases and J 5 bases; nucleotides not matched to a gene: 13. The germline CDR1 and CDR2 sequences are SQVTM and ANQGSEA. The CDR3 spells CSARHLGTGHEQYF. CDR3 bases read: TGCAGCGCACGCCATCTGGGGACAGGCCACGAG.

This clone was found many times. The read is 3 residues too short to cover the CDR3 end, so that end is filled in from the germline J gene. The chain couples TRBV20-1 to TRBJ2-1; 13 bases map to TRBD2. There are 13 residues in the CDR3. V was clipped by 4 bases and J by 7 bases; unmatched bases: 1. Germline V lookup: CDR1 DFQATT, CDR2 SNEGSKA (reference sequence). The CDR3 is CSATLAGGNEQFF. Incomplete CDR3 DNA: TGCAGTGCTACACTAGCGGGGGGGAATGAG.

This clone came up a few times. Sequencing ends 3 residues short of the CDR3 end; the germline J gene provides the rest. The chain is built from TRBV6-2 or TRBV6-3 and TRBJ2-1; 8 bases align to TRBD2. Per the germline V gene, CDR1 is MNHEY and CDR2 is SVGEGT. V shed 3 bases and J 6 bases; nucleotides not matched to a gene: 7. CDR3 size: 15 residues. The sequenced part of the CDR3 DNA is TGTGCCAGCAGTTATTTCGGGGGGGCCGGCAATGAG. Its translation is CASSYFGGAGNE. The whole CDR3 sequence is CASSYFGGAGNEQFF.

Note on this clone: Sequencing ends 3 residues short of the CDR3 end; the germline J gene provides the rest. The J gene is TRBJ1-1, the V gene TRBV6-4; D is perhaps TRBD1 (6 bases). The CDR3 spans 13 residues. Deletions cut 0 bases from V and 6 bases from J, with 8 bases between. The germline gives CDR1 MRHNA, CDR2 SNTAGT. CDR3 residues: CASSDSEGAEAFF. The CDR3 bases that were read are TGTGCCAGCAGTGACTCCGAGGGGGCTGAA.

There are many counts of this clone. The read comes to an end 3 residues before the CDR3 does, leaving the germline J gene to fill in the end. The chain is built from TRBV5-6 and TRBJ1-1; maybe TRBD1 (5 bases). This CDR3 is 14 amino acids long. Per germline, CDR1 SGHDT and CDR2 YYEEEE. The CDR3 DNA, read in part, is TGTGCCAGCAGCTTGGATTTCTCGACAGACTCT. It codes for CASSLDFSTDS. The full CDR3 sequence reads CASSLDFSTDSAFF. The full variable domain, with the rest looked up from reference TRBV5-6 and TRBJ1-1, is DAGVTQSPTHLIKTRGQQVTLRCSPKSGHDTVSWYQQALGQGPQFIFQYYEEEERQRGNFPDRFSGHQFPNYSSELNVNALLLGDSALYLCASSLDFSTDSAFFGQGTRLTVV.

With regard to this clone: The junction differs from germline at one of its ends, possibly a read error. The CDR3 end falls 3 residues outside the read, so it is completed with the germline J gene. The J gene is TRBJ2-3, the V gene TRBV7-9, with a possible D match to TRBD1 (7 bases). Germline loops: CDR1 SEHNR, CDR2 FQNEAQ (reference sequence). The CDR3 contains 15 residues. The CDR3 DNA, read in part, is TGTGCCAGCGCGGGGAGGACAGGACCCACAAATACG. It is translated as CASAGRTGPTNT. In full, the CDR3 is CASAGRTGPTNTQYF.

The sample holds many counts of this clone. The CDR3 extends 3 residues past the end of the read, so its final part is completed from the germline J gene. The genes are TRBV28 and TRBJ2-2; 8 nucleotides line up with TRBD1. The CDR3 has 16 amino acids. The ends lost 6 bases at V and 3 bases at J; junction bases unmatched: 9. Germline assignment: CDR1 MDHEN and CDR2 SYDVKM. The CDR3 reads CASRLDRGGYTGELFF. The DNA read from the CDR3 is TGTGCCAGCAGACTCGACAGGGGAGGATACACCGGGGAG.